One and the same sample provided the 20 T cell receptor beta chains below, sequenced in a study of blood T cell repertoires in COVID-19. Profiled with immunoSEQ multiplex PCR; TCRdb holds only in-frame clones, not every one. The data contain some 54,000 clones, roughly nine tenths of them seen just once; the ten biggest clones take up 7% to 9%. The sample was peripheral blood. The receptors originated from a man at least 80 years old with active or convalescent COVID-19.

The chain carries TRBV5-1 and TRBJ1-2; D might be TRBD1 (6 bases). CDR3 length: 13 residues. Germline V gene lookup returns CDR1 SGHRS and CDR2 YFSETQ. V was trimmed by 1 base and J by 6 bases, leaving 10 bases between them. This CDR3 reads CASSLHRAHGYTF. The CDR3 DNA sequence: TGCGCCAGCAGCTTGCACAGGGCCCATGGCTACACCTTC.

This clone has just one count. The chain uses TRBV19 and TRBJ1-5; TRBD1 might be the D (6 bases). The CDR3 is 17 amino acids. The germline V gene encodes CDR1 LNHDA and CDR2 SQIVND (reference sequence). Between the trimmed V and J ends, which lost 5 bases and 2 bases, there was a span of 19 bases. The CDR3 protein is CASSPPGGAGGNQPQHF. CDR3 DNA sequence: TGTGCCAGTAGTCCACCGGGGGGGGCAGGGGGCAATCAGCCCCAGCATTTT.

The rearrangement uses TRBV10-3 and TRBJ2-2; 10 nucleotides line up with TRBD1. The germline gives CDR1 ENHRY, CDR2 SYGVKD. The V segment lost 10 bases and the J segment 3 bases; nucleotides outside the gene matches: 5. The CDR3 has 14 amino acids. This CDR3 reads CATGGQGDTGELFF. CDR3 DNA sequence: TGTGCCACCGGAGGACAGGGGGACACCGGGGAGCTGTTTTTT.

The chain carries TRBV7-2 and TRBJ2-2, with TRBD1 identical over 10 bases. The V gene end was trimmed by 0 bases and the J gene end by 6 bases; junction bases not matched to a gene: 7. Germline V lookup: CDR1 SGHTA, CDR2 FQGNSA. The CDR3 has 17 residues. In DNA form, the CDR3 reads TGTGCCAGCAGCTTAGCGCGACAGGGGGCGCGGGCCGGGGAGCTGTTTTTT. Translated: CASSLARQGARAGELFF.

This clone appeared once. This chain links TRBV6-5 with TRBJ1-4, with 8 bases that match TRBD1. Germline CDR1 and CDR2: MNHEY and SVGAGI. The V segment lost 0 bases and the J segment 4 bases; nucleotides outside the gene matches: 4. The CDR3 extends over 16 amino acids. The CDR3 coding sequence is TGTGCCAGCAGTTACTCGCTGACAGGGGATAATGAAAAACTGTTTTTT. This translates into CASSYSLTGDNEKLFF.

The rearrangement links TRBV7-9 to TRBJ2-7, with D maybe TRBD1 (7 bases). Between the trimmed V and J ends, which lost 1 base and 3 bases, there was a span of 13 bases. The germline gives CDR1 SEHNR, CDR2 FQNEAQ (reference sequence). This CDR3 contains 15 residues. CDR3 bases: TGTGCCAGCAGCTTAGTACAGGGGAGGAACTACGAGCAGTACTTC. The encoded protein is CASSLVQGRNYEQYF.

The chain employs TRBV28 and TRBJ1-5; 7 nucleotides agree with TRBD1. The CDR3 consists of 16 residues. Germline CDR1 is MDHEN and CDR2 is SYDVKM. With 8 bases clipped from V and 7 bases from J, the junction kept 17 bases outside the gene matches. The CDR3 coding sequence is TGTGCCAGCCACTCCGTGGAGGGGGCCTCACGGCAGCCCCAGCATTTT. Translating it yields CASHSVEGASRQPQHF.

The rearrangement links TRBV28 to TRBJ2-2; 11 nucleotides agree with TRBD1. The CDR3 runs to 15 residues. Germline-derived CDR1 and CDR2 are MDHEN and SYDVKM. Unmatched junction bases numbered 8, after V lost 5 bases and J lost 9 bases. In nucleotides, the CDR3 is TGTGCCAGCAGTCCCGGGACAGGGGGTGGCCGGGAGCTGTTTTTT. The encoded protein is CASSPGTGGGRELFF.

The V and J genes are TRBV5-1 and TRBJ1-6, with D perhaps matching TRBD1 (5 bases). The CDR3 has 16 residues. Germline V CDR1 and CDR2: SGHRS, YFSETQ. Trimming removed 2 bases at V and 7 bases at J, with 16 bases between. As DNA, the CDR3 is TGCGCCAGCAGCTTTGAAGGGGCCCACTCGAATTCACCCCTCCACTTT. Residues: CASSFEGAHSNSPLHF.

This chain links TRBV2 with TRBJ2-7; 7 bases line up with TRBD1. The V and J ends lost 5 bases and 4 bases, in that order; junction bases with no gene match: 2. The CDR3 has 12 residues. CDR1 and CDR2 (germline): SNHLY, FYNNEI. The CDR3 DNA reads TGTGCCAGCAGTTCACAGGGGTACGAGCAGTACTTC. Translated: CASSSQGYEQYF.

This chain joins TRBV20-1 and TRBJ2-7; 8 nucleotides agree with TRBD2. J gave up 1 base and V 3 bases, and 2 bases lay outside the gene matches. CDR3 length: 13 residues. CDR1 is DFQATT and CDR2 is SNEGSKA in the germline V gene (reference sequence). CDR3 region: CSASGTSSYEQYF. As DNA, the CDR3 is TGCAGTGCTAGTGGGACTAGTTCCTACGAGCAGTACTTC.

The CDR3 spells CASSLLLPPDTGELFF. CDR3 nucleotides: TGTGCCAGCAGCTTACTACTTCCCCCCGACACCGGGGAGCTGTTTTTT. The chain recombines TRBV7-2 with TRBJ2-2; D not certain. CDR3 length: 16 amino acids. Germline V CDR1 and CDR2: SGHTA, FQGNSA. V lost 2 bases and J lost 3, with 13 bases in between.

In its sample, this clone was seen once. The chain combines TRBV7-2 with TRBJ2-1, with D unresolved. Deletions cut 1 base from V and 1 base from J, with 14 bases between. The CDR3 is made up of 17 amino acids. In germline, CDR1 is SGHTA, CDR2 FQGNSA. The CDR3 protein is CASSLESRRLSYNEQFF. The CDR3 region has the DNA TGTGCCAGCAGCTTAGAGTCCCGGAGACTGTCCTACAATGAGCAGTTCTTC. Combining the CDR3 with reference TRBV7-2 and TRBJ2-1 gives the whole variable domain GAGVSQSPSNKVTEKGKDVELRCDPISGHTALYWYRQSLGQGLEFLIYFQGNSAPDKSGLPSDRFSAERTGGSVSTLTIQRTQQEDSAVYLCASSLESRRLSYNEQFFGPGTRLTVL.

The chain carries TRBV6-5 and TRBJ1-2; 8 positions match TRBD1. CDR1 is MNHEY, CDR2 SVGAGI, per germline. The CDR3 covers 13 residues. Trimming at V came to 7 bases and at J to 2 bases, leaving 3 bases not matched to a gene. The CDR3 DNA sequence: TGTGCCAGCATGCGACAGGGGAACTATGGCTACACCTTC. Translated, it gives CASMRQGNYGYTF.

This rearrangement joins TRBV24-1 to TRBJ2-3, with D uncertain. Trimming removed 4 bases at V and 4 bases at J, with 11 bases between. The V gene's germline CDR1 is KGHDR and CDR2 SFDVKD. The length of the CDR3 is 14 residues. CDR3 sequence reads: CATSDLSPADTQYF. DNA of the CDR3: TGTGCCACCAGTGACCTGAGCCCCGCAGATACGCAGTATTTT.

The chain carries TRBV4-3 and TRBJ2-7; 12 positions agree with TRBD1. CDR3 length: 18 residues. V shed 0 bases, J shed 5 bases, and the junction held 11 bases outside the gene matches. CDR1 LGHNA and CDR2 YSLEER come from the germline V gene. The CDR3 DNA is TGCGCCAGCAGCCAAGAGAGACCGGGACAGGGGGCGGACCACGAGCAGTACTTC. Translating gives CASSQERPGQGADHEQYF.

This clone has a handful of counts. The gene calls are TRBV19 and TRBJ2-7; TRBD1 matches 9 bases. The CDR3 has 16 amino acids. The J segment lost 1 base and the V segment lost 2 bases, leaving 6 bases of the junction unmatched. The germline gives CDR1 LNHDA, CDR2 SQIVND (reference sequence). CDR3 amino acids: CASSISGQGSSYEQYF. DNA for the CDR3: TGTGCCAGTAGTATAAGTGGACAGGGGTCTTCCTACGAGCAGTACTTC.

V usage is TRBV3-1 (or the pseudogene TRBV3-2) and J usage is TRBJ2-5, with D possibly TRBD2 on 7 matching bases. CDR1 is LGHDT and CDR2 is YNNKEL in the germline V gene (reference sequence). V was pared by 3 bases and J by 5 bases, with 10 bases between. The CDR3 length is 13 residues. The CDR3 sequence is CASSHGGRETQYF. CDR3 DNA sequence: TGTGCCAGCAGCCACGGGGGGCGGGAGACCCAGTACTTC.

DNA for the CDR3: TGTGCCAGCAGCAAGAGACTAGCGGGAGACTACGAGCAGTACTTC. Translating it yields CASSKRLAGDYEQYF. This chain links TRBV7-2 with TRBJ2-7; 12 bases are shared with TRBD2. The length of the CDR3 is 15 residues. Per germline, CDR1 SGHTA and CDR2 FQGNSA. Germline trimming cut 5 bases from V and 3 bases from J; bases unmatched to any gene: 5.

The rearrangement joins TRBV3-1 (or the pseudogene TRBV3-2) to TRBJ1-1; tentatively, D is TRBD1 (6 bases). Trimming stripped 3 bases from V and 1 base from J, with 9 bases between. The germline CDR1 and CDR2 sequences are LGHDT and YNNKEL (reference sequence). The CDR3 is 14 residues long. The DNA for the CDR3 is TGTGCCAGCAGCCACGGACAGCCGAACACTGAAGCTTTCTTT. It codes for CASSHGQPNTEAFF.